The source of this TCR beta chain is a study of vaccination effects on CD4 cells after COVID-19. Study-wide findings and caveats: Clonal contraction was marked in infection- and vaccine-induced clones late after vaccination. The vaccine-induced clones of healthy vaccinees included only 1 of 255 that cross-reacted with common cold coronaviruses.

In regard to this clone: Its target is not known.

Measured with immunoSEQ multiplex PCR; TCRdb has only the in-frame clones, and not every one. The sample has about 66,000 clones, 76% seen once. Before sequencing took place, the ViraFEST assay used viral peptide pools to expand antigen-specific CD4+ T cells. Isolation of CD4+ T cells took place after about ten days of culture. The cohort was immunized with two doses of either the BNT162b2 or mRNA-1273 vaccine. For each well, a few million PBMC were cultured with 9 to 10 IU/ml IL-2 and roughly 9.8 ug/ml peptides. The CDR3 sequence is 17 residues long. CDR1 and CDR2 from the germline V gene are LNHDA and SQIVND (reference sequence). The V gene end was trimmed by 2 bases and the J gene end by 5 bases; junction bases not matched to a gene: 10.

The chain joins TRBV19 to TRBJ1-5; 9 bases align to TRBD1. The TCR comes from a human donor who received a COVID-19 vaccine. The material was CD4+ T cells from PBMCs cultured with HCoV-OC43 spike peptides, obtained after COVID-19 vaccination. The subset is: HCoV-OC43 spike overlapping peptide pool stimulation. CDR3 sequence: CASSINSGQGRDQPQHF. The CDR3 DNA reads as TGTGCCAGTAGTATAAACTCGGGACAGGGTAGGGATCAGCCCCAGCATTTT.